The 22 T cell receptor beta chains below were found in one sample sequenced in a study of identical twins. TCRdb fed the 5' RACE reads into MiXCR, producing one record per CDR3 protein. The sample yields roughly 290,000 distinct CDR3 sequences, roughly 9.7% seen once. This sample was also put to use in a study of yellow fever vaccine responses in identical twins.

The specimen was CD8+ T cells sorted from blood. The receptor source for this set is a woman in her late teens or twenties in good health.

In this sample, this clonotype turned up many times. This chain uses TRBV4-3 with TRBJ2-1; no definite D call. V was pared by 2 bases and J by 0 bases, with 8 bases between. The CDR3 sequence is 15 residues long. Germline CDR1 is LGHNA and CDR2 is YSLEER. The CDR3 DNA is TGCGCCAGCAGCCAAACTACTGACTCCTACAATGAGCAGTTCTTC. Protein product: CASSQTTDSYNEQFF.

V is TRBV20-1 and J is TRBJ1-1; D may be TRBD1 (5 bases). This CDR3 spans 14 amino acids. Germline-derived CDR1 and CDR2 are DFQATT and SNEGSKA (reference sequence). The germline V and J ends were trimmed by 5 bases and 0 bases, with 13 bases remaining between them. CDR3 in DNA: TGCAGTGCTCCTCCGGGACGGGTGAACACTGAAGCTTTCTTT. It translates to CSAPPGRVNTEAFF.

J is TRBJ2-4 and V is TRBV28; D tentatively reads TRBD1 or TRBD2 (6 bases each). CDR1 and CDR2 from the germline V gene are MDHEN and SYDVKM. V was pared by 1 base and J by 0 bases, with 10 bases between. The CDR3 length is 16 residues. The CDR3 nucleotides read TGTGCCAGCAGTTTATATCGGGGGCTAGCCAAAAACATTCAGTACTTC. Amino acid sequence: CASSLYRGLAKNIQYF.

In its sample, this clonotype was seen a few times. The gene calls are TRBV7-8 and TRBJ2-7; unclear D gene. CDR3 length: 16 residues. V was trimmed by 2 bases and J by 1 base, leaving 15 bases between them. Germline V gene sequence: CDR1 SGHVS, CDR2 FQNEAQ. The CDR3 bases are TGTGCCAGCAGCTTAACAGACCACCGTGGATCCTACGAGCAGTACTTC. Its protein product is CASSLTDHRGSYEQYF.

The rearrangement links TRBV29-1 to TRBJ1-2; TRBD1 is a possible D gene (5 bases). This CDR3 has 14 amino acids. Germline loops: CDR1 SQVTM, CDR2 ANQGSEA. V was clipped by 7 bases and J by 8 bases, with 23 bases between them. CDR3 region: CSALGEDSFWGYTF. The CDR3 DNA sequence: TGCAGCGCCTTAGGGGAAGATTCCTTTTGGGGCTACACCTTC.

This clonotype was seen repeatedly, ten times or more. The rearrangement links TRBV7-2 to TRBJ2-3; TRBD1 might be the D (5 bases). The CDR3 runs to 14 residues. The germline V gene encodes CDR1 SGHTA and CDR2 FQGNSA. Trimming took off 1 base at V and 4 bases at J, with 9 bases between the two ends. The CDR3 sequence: CASSLGRDPDTQYF. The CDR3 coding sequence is TGTGCCAGCAGCTTAGGCAGGGATCCAGATACGCAGTATTTT.

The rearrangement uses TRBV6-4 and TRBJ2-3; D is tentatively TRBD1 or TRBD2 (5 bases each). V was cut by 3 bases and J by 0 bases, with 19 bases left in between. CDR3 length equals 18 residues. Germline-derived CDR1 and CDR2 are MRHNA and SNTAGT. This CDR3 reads CASSEGIFGTGSTDTQYF. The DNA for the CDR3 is TGTGCCAGCAGTGAGGGGATATTTGGGACGGGGAGCACAGATACGCAGTATTTT.

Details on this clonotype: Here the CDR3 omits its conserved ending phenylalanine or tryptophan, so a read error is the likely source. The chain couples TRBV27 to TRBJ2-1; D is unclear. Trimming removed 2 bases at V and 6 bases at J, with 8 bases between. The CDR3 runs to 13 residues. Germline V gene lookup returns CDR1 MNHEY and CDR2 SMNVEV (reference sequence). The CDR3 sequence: CASSLIRGNEQFL. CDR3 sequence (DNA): TGTGCCAGCAGTTTAATCCGAGGCAATGAGCAGTTCCTC.

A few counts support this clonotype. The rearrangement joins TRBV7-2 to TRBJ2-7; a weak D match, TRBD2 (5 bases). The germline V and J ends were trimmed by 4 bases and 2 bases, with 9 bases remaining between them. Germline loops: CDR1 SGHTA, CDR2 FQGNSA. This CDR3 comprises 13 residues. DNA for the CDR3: TGTGCCAGCAGCTCATCCGGGGCCTACGAGCAGTACTTC. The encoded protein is CASSSSGAYEQYF.

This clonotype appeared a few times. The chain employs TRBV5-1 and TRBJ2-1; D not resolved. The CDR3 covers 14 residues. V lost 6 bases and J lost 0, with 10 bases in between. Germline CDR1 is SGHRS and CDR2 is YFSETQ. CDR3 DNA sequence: TGCGCCAGCAAGGTCTCCCGCTCCTACAATGAGCAGTTCTTC. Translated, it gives CASKVSRSYNEQFF.

DNA of the CDR3: TGCAGTGCTAGAGCTAGCCCACCCCAGTATTTT. It yields the protein CSARASPPQYF. The gene calls are TRBV20-1 and TRBJ2-3; D is perhaps TRBD2 (5 bases). CDR1 and CDR2 from the germline V gene are DFQATT and SNEGSKA (reference sequence). The CDR3 has 11 residues. Trimming removed 1 base from V and 12 bases from J, with 11 bases in between.

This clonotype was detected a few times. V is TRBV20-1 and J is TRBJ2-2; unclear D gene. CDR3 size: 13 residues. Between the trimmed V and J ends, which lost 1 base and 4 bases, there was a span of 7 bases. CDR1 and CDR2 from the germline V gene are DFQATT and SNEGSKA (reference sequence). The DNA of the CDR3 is TGCAGTGCTAGAGGACTTCCCACCGGGGAGCTGTTTTTT. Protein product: CSARGLPTGELFF.

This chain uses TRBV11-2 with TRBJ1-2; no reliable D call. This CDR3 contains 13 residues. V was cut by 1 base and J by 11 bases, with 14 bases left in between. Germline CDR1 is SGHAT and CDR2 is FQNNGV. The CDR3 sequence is CASSLAGSGEYTF. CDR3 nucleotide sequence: TGTGCCAGCAGCTTAGCAGGAAGCGGGGAATACACCTTC.

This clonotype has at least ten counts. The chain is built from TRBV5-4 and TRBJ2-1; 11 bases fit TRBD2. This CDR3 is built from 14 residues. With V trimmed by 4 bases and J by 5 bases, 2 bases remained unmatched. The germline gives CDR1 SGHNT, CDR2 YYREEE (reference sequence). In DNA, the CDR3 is TGTGCCAGCAGCGCGGGACTAGCGGACAATGAGCAGTTCTTC. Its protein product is CASSAGLADNEQFF. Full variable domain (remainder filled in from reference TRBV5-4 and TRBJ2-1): ETGVTQSPTHLIKTRGQQVTLRCSSQSGHNTVSWYQQALGQGPQFIFQYYREEENGRGNFPPRFSGLQFPNYSSELNVNALELDDSALYLCASSAGLADNEQFFGPGTRLTVL.

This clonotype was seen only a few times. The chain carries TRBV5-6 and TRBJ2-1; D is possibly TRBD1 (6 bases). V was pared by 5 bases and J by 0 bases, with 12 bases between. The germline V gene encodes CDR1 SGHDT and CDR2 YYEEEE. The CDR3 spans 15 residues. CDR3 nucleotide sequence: TGTGCCAGCAGGACAGGTTCAGCCTCCTACAATGAGCAGTTCTTC. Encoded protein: CASRTGSASYNEQFF.

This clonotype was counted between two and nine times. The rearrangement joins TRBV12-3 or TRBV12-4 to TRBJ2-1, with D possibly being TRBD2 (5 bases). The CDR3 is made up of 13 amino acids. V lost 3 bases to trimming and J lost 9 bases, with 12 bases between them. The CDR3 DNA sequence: TGTGCCAGCAGTTTTGGACTCATTGGTGAGCAGTTCTTC. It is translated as CASSFGLIGEQFF.

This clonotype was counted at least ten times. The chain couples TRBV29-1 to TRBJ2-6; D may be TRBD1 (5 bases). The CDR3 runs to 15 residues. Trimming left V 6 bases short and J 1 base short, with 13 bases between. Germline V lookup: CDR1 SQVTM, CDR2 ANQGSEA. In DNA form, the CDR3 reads TGCAGCGTCCGAACCCAGGGATCTGGGGCCAACGTCCTGACTTTC. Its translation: CSVRTQGSGANVLTF.

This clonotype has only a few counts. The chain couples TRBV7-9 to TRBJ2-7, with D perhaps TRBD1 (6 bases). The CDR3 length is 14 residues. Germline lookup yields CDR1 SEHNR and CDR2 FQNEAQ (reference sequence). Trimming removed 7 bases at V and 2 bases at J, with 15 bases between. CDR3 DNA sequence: TGTGCCAGCACCCTCCCTGGGGGCCCCTACGAGCAGTACTTC. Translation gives CASTLPGGPYEQYF.

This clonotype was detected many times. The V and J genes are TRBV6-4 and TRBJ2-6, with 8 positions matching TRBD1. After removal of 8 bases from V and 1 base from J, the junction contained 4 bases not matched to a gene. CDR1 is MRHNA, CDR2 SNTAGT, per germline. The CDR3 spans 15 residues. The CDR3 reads CASGQGKSGANVLTF. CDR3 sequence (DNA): TGTGCCAGCGGACAGGGAAAATCTGGGGCCAACGTCCTGACTTTC.

CDR3 loop: CASSVITGELFF. CDR3 nucleotide sequence: TGTGCCAGCAGCGTAATAACCGGGGAGCTGTTTTTT. This chain uses TRBV9 with TRBJ2-2, with no clear D. Deletions cut 1 base from V and 5 bases from J, with 3 bases between. CDR3 size: 12 residues. CDR1 and CDR2 from the germline V gene are SGDLS and YYNGEE. The variable domain in full, with the rest retrieved from reference TRBV9 and TRBJ2-2, is DSGVTQTPKHLITATGQRVTLRCSPRSGDLSVYWYQQSLDQGLQFLIQYYNGEERAKGNILERFSAQQFPDLHSELNLSSLELGDSALYFCASSVITGELFFGEGSRLTVL.

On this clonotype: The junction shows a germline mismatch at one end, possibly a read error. The CDR3: CCARDIGGTSYNEQFF. CDR3 sequence (DNA): TGCTGTGCTAGAGATATAGGCGGGACGTCCTACAATGAGCAGTTCTTC. The chain links TRBV20-1 to TRBJ2-1; weak D call: TRBD2 (6 bases). There are 16 residues in the CDR3. CDR1 DFQATT and CDR2 SNEGSKA come from the germline V gene (reference sequence).

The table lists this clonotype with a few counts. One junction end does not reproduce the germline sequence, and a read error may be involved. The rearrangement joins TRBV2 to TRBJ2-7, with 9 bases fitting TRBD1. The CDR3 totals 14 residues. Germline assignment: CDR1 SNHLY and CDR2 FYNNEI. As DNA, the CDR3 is TGTGCCAGCAGAGAAGGGACAGGGTCCTACGAGCAGTACTTC. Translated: CASREGTGSYEQYF.